The T cell receptor (beta chain) under discussion was sequenced for a study of spatial heterogeneity in lung cancer. As for the study in general: Across tumor regions, counts of TCR transcripts showed a strong correlation with a T cell module score derived from matched bulk RNA-seq. Whole-study results and caveats: Tumor T cell coverage was estimated at around 7% for alpha and about 13% for beta chains. In tumors, expanded intratumoral alpha and beta TCR counts tracked mutation counts.

Each CDR3 protein gets one entry after TCRdb re-called the 5' RACE reads with MiXCR. The sample records approximately 8,500 distinct CDR3 sequences, approximately 12% being singletons. Time point of the sample: sample taken at primary tumor resection. This clonotype occurred many times. What it binds is not known. Trimming pared 3 bases from V and 4 bases from J, leaving 10 bases between. Germline V CDR1 and CDR2: KGHSH, LQKENI. The CDR3 has 14 residues. The source material was lung tumor tissue, sampled at surgery. The chain has TRBV18 and TRBJ2-1, with D possibly TRBD2 on 5 matching bases. The source is a male donor with early-stage non-small cell lung cancer. The CDR3 reads CASSPRTSYNEQFF. CDR3 in DNA: TGTGCCAGCTCACCCCGGACTTCTTACAATGAGCAGTTCTTC.